The 18 T cell receptor beta chains reported below all come from one sample, sequenced in a study of T cells in women clearing cervical HPV infection. Here immunoSEQ multiplex PCR was the method, and the copy in TCRdb shows in-frame clones only, minus some. The listing contains 20,000 to 25,000 clones. Sample: blood buffy coat. These receptors were taken from a woman between 18 and 69 years old with a cervical HPV16 infection that either progressed to CIN3+ or cleared (not recorded which).

The DNA read from the CDR3 is TGTGCCAGCGATACCTCCGGGACACGAAACCCCTATGGC. It codes for CASDTSGTRNPYG. The entire CDR3 protein is CASDTSGTRNPYGYTF. The V gene is TRBV19, the J gene TRBJ1-2; weak D call: TRBD1 (6 bases). The CDR3 goes on 3 residues after the read ends, and that part is filled in from the germline J gene. The CDR3 runs 16 residues. V was clipped by 9 bases and J by 4 bases, with 24 bases between them. The V gene's germline CDR1 is LNHDA and CDR2 SQIVND (reference sequence).

As for this clone: The read is 3 residues too short to cover the CDR3 end, so that end is filled in from the germline J gene. The V gene is TRBV9, the J gene TRBJ2-3; TRBD1 might be the D (5 bases). This CDR3 has 13 residues. CDR1 is SGDLS, CDR2 YYNGEE, per germline. Trimming took off 0 bases at V and 4 bases at J, with 6 bases between the two ends. CDR3 residues: CASSVVGADTQYF. The DNA read from the CDR3 is TGTGCCAGCAGCGTAGTAGGGGCAGATACG.

Remarks on this clone: The read finishes 3 residues shy of the CDR3 end, and the germline J gene is used to complete it. The chain couples TRBV19 to TRBJ1-1; D is possibly TRBD1 (5 bases). Trimming took 6 bases from V and 4 from J, leaving 18 bases between them. Germline loops: CDR1 LNHDA, CDR2 SQIVND (reference sequence). The CDR3 runs 15 residues. The CDR3: CASSAHGGASTEAFF. Partial CDR3 DNA: TGTGCCAGTAGCGCCCACGGGGGAGCCAGCACTGAA.

This clone is deemed medium-sized by its frequency. The read ends 3 residues early relative to the CDR3; the germline J gene fills the gap. The J gene is TRBJ2-3, the V gene TRBV18; tentatively, D is TRBD2 (6 bases). Germline V CDR1 and CDR2: KGHSH, LQKENI. The CDR3 has 15 amino acids. The V gene lost 0 bases and the J gene lost 1 base, with 8 bases spanning the gap. The covered CDR3 bases are TGTGCCAGCTCACCACCACTAGCTCGCACAGATACG. It specifies CASSPPLARTDT. In full, the CDR3 reads CASSPPLARTDTQYF.

CDR3 DNA, as far as it was read: TGTGCCAGCAGCTTAGGGACAGCGTTCCAAAACTCACCC. Translated: CASSLGTAFQNSP. The full-length CDR3 reads as CASSLGTAFQNSPLHF. This chain uses TRBV7-6 with TRBJ1-6; a weak D match, TRBD1 (6 bases). The read is 3 residues too short to cover the CDR3 end, so that end is filled in from the germline J gene. Germline V gene lookup returns CDR1 SGHVS and CDR2 FNYEAQ. The V end lost 1 base, the J end lost 10 bases, and 17 bases lay between the germline ends. The CDR3 is 16 residues long.

A remark on this clone: The read falls 3 residues short of the CDR3 end, and the missing part is taken from the germline J gene. V gene TRBV6-1 combines with J gene TRBJ2-7; D is undetermined. There are 15 residues in the CDR3. Looked up from germline, CDR1 is MNHNS and CDR2 is SASEGT. The V gene lost 1 base and the J gene lost 0 bases, with 10 bases spanning the gap. The covered CDR3 bases are TGTGCCAGCAGTGAAGGTATTAGCCGCTCCTACGAG. Translating gives CASSEGISRSYE. The complete CDR3 protein is CASSEGISRSYEQYF.

To note about this clone: The DNA ends 3 residues before the CDR3 does, and the rest of the CDR3 is filled in from the germline J gene. The chain uses TRBV19 and TRBJ2-1; no clear D gene. The length of the CDR3 is 13 residues. In germline, CDR1 is LNHDA, CDR2 SQIVND (reference sequence). Trimming pared 1 base from V and 7 bases from J, leaving 8 bases between. The CDR3: CASSIGSQNEQFF. Incomplete CDR3 DNA: TGTGCCAGTAGTATAGGTAGCCAAAATGAG.

On this clone itself: The read ends 3 residues shy of where the CDR3 ends; the end is completed using the germline J gene. The V and J genes are TRBV2 and TRBJ1-2, with a weak D call TRBD1 (5 bases). Germline-derived CDR1 and CDR2 are SNHLY and FYNNEI. The CDR3 is made up of 12 amino acids. Trimming shortened V by 6 bases and J by 2 bases, and 7 bases separated the two germline ends. The CDR3 bases that were read are TGTGCCAGCAGGAGGACAAACTATGGC. It is translated as CASRRTNYG. The CDR3 in full is CASRRTNYGYTF.

The CDR3 protein is CASSEGGSRSYEQYF. The CDR3 bases that were read are TGTGCCAGCAGTGAAGGCGGTTCGCGGTCCTACGAG. The chain has TRBV6-1 and TRBJ2-7; D is unclear. The sequenced fragment ends 3 residues before the CDR3 boundary, so the rest is inferred from the germline J gene. There are 15 residues in the CDR3. Germline lookup yields CDR1 MNHNS and CDR2 SASEGT. Between the trimmed V and J ends, which lost 1 base and 1 base, there was a span of 11 bases.

About this clone: The read ends 3 residues early relative to the CDR3; the germline J gene fills the gap. This rearrangement joins TRBV20-1 to TRBJ1-4; TRBD1 matches at 9 bases. After removal of 3 bases from V and 8 bases from J, the junction contained 7 bases not matched to a gene. This CDR3 region has 14 residues. The germline V gene encodes CDR1 DFQATT and CDR2 SNEGSKA (reference sequence). CDR3 residues: CSASSGTGREKLFF. The sequenced part of the CDR3 DNA is TGCAGTGCTAGCTCCGGGACAGGGAGGGAAAAA.

On this clone: The read finishes 3 residues shy of the CDR3 end, and the germline J gene is used to complete it. The gene calls are TRBV18 and TRBJ2-1; weak D call: TRBD2 (5 bases). The germline gives CDR1 KGHSH, CDR2 LQKENI. Trimming cost V 3 bases and J 2 bases, with 14 bases left between them. The CDR3 totals 16 residues. CDR3 sequence reads: CASSPPGDRAYNEQFF. CDR3 DNA (partial): TGTGCCAGCTCACCTCCCGGGGATAGAGCCTACAATGAG.

As for this clone: The read terminates 3 residues before the CDR3 end, so the remaining end is supplied by the germline J gene. The gene calls are TRBV19 and TRBJ1-2; TRBD1 aligns across 7 bases. The CDR3 covers 14 residues. V lost 6 bases and J lost 4; bases outside the gene matches: 8. Germline CDR1 is LNHDA and CDR2 is SQIVND (reference sequence). The sequenced part of the CDR3 DNA is TGTGCCAGTAGGTGGGGACAGCCTCGCTATGGC. Translation: CASRWGQPRYG. The complete CDR3 reads CASRWGQPRYGYTF.

With respect to this clone: With the read ending 3 residues before the CDR3 end, the germline J gene is used to fill in that end. This chain links TRBV7-3 with TRBJ2-2; D is perhaps TRBD2 (5 bases). The CDR3 totals 15 residues. The V end lost 5 bases, the J end lost 6 bases, and 16 bases lay between the germline ends. The V gene's germline CDR1 is SGHTA and CDR2 FQGTGA. The covered CDR3 bases are TGTGCCAGCAGCGTTAGCGATCTGTCGGCCGGGGAG. Translated: CASSVSDLSAGE. The whole CDR3 reads CASSVSDLSAGELFF.

Points on this clone: The CDR3 extends 3 residues past the end of the read, so its final part is completed from the germline J gene. The chain links TRBV7-9 to TRBJ2-3; maybe TRBD2 (6 bases). CDR1 and CDR2 (germline): SEHNR, FQNEAQ (reference sequence). CDR3 size: 13 residues. CDR3 bases read: TGTGCCAGCAGCTTTGGGGGGATAGAGGCG. The encoded protein is CASSFGGIEA. The whole CDR3 protein reads CASSFGGIEAQYF.

Remarks on this clone: The read is 3 residues too short to cover the CDR3 end, so that end is filled in from the germline J gene. J is TRBJ2-1 and V is TRBV5-1, with unresolved D. Germline CDR1 is SGHRS and CDR2 is YFSETQ. Trimming shortened V by 5 bases and J by 6 bases, and 6 bases separated the two germline ends. This CDR3 region has 11 residues. The sequenced CDR3 bases are TGCGCCAGCAGGACTCTCAATGAG. It encodes CASRTLNE. The entire CDR3 reads CASRTLNEQFF.

To note about this clone: The DNA ends 3 residues before the CDR3 does, and the rest of the CDR3 is filled in from the germline J gene. This chain connects TRBV20-1 to TRBJ1-3; 8 positions match TRBD1. This CDR3 comprises 15 residues. V lost 6 bases, J lost 3 bases, and 10 bases stayed unmatched. Germline V gene data show CDR1 as DFQATT and CDR2 as SNEGSKA (reference sequence). The CDR3 protein is CSASHSGGFGNTIYF. The CDR3 DNA, read in part, is TGCAGTGCCAGCCACTCAGGGGGCTTTGGAAACACC.

To note about this clone: Read data end 3 residues before the CDR3 end; the end is taken from the germline J gene. This chain connects TRBV29-1 to TRBJ2-5, with D perhaps matching TRBD2 (6 bases). Per germline, CDR1 SQVTM and CDR2 ANQGSEA. The CDR3 covers 13 residues. Between the trimmed V and J ends, which lost 5 bases and 7 bases, there was a span of 17 bases. CDR3 loop: CSVRGQTEGTQYF. CDR3 DNA, as far as it was read: TGCAGCGTTCGGGGTCAAACGGAGGGGACC.

Comments on this clone: Read sequence stops 3 residues before the CDR3 end, and the germline J gene provides the missing end. The chain uses TRBV7-2 and TRBJ1-1; possibly TRBD1 for D (5 bases). This CDR3 is built from 14 residues. CDR1 is SGHTA, CDR2 FQGNSA, per germline. The V end lost 7 bases, the J end lost 4 bases, and 16 bases lay between the germline ends. CDR3 amino acids: CASTPGGSFTEAFF. The DNA read from the CDR3 is TGTGCCAGCACCCCCGGGGGGTCTTTCACTGAA.